The present T cell receptor (beta chain) was sequenced within a study of shared clonotypes between healthy human individuals. Deep-level running was used for the assay. Repertoires were generated with immunoSEQ multiplex PCR, while TCRdb's copy carries only in-frame clones and drops some. The sample has some 2.3 million clones; approximately 95% are singletons. Overall study results and limits: Among donors, sharing of clonotypes was expected to be affected by sequencing depth. Shared across several donors were around 5% of the naive CD4 clonotypes.

The CDR3 is made up of 13 amino acids. Germline V gene data show CDR1 as SGHRS and CDR2 as YFSETQ. Trimming cost V 4 bases and J 2 bases, with 10 bases left between them. About this clone itself: Its target is not known.

CD4+ cell separation produced CD45RA+ naive and CD45RA-negative memory subsets. This clonotype was sampled from a young man in good health. Some clones in this sample may be carry-over from other donors' samples. The chain recombines TRBV5-1 with TRBJ2-7; TRBD1 or TRBD2 may be the D gene (5 bases each). Sequences were obtained from naive CD4+ T cells from PBMCs. The subset here: CD45RA+ positively selected. The CDR3 loop is CASSGGVTYEQYF. The CDR3 DNA reads as TGCGCCAGCAGCGGGGGTGTTACCTACGAGCAGTACTTC.